This T cell receptor (beta chain) was recorded in a study of T cell responses to AZD1222 COVID-19 vaccine. Overall study findings and caveats: The sample set comprised mostly white British donors with more females, and clonal diversity was possibly underestimated. Repertoires were obtained solely post-peak T cell response.

CDR3 length equals 13 residues. The V and J ends lost 7 bases and 2 bases respectively, with 11 bases between them. CDR1 and CDR2 from the germline V gene are MNHEY and SVGAGI. Of note for this clone: What it recognizes is unknown.

Only in-frame clones appear in the TCRdb table, and some are missing; sequencing was by immunoSEQ multiplex PCR. The sample carries around 130,000 clones, roughly 88% recorded once. Specimen: peripheral blood, collected on day 0 of AZD1222 vaccination. The clonotype was recovered from an adult in good health. This rearrangement joins TRBV6-5 to TRBJ2-5, with D perhaps TRBD1 (6 bases). The CDR3 bases are TGTGCCAGCACCAATACAGGGCAAGAGACCCAGTACTTC. Protein product: CASTNTGQETQYF.